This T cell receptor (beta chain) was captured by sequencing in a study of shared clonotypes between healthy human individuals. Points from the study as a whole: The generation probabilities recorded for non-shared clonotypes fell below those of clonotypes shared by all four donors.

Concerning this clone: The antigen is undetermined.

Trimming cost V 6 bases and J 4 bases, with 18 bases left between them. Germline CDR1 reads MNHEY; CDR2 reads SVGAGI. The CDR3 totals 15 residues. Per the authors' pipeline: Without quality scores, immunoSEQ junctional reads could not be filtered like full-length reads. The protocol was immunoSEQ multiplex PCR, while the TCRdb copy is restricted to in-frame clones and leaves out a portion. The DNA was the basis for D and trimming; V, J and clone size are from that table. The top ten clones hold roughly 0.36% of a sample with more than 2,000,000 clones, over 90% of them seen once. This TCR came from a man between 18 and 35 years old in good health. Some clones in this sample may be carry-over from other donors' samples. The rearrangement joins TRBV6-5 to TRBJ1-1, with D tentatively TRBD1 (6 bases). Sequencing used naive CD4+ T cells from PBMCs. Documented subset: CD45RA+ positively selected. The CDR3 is CASSRPGGRGTEAFF. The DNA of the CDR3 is TGTGCCAGCAGCCGACCGGGGGGCAGGGGCACTGAAGCTTTCTTT.